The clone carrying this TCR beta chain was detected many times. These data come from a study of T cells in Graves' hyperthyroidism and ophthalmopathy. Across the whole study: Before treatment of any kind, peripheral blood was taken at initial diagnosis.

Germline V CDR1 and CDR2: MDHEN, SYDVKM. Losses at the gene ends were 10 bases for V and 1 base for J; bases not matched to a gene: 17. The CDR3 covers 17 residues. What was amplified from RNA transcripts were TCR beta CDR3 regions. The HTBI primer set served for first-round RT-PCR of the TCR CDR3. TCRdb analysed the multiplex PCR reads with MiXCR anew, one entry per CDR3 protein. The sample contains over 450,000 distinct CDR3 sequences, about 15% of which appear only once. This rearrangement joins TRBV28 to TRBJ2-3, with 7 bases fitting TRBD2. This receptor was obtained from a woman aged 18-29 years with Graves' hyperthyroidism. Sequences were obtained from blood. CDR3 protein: CATNPLGEGPGTDTQYF. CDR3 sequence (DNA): TGTGCCACCAACCCGTTGGGGGAGGGCCCGGGCACAGATACGCAGTATTTT.